One sample yielded the 26 T cell receptor beta chains listed below, sequenced in a study of cytomegalovirus exposure and HLA in healthy donors. Primers included in the PCR were 60 Vbeta and 13 Jbeta primers. Data came from immunoSEQ multiplex PCR; TCRdb stores just in-frame clones and leaves some out. The sample lists roughly 120,000 clones, about 66% occurring once. Sequencing was performed on PBMCs. The receptors derive from a man aged 30 to 45 in good health and CMV-seropositive.

The chain has TRBV27 and TRBJ2-7; weak D call: TRBD1 (6 bases). This CDR3 has 12 residues. V was trimmed by 5 bases and J by 4 bases, leaving 9 bases between them. In germline, CDR1 is MNHEY, CDR2 SMNVEV (reference sequence). The CDR3 loop reads CASSGQSYEQYF. DNA for the CDR3: TGTGCCAGCAGTGGACAGTCATACGAGCAGTACTTC.

Comment on this clone: A read error may account for a junction end that differs from germline. The J gene is TRBJ2-3, the V gene TRBV6-5; D is possibly TRBD2 (5 bases). This CDR3 contains 11 residues. Germline V CDR1 and CDR2: MNHEY, SVGAGI. DNA of the CDR3: TGTGCCAGCAGTTATGGCTCCGGAGCGGTTTTT. Its protein product is CASSYGSGAVF.

This chain uses TRBV5-1 with TRBJ1-5; 8 bases agree with TRBD1. V gave up 0 bases and J gave up 4 bases; unmatched junction bases: 3. The CDR3 spans 15 residues. The germline V gene encodes CDR1 SGHRS and CDR2 YFSETQ. In DNA, the CDR3 is TGCGCCAGCAGCTTGGATGGGACAGGAAATCAGCCCCAGCATTTT. As protein: CASSLDGTGNQPQHF.

The J gene is TRBJ2-5, the V gene TRBV5-1; the D gene is possibly TRBD2 (6 bases). The J call is doubtful: the DNA matches TRBJ2-7 better. Germline V gene sequence: CDR1 SGHRS, CDR2 YFSETQ. The CDR3 length is 14 residues. The CDR3 coding sequence is TGCGCCAGCAGCCGCGGGACCGTCGCCTACGAGCAGTACTTC. Translating it yields CASSRGTVAYEQYF.

This clone was detected a few times. The rearrangement joins TRBV19 to TRBJ1-2, with 8 bases that match TRBD1. V lost 3 bases to trimming and J lost 5 bases; unmatched junction nucleotides: 5. The CDR3 contains 14 residues. CDR1 LNHDA and CDR2 SQIVND come from the germline V gene (reference sequence). The CDR3: CASSIGDRSYGYTF. CDR3 in DNA: TGTGCCAGTAGTATTGGGGACAGGTCGTATGGCTACACCTTC.

The chain joins TRBV9 to TRBJ2-3; D remains unclear. V was cut by 0 bases and J by 7 bases, with 9 bases left in between. Germline CDR1 SGDLS, CDR2 YYNGEE. This CDR3 contains 13 residues. CDR3 amino acids: CASSVGASNTQYF. The CDR3 DNA follows: TGTGCCAGCAGCGTAGGAGCATCTAATACGCAGTATTTT.

This clone was seen only once. The chain combines TRBV2 with TRBJ1-4; 11 bases are a match to TRBD1. CDR1 and CDR2 (germline): SNHLY, FYNNEI. J gave up 6 bases and V 6 bases, and 15 bases lay outside the gene matches. The CDR3 covers 18 residues. CDR3 in amino acids: CASRLLRTGGLGDEKLFF. CDR3 coding DNA: TGTGCCAGCAGGTTATTGAGGACAGGGGGCCTAGGGGATGAAAAACTGTTTTTT.

The J gene is TRBJ2-3, the V gene TRBV5-4; tentatively, D is TRBD2 (7 bases). CDR1 is SGHNT, CDR2 YYREEE, per germline (reference sequence). V was clipped by 4 bases and J by 2 bases, with 20 bases between them. The CDR3 is 17 residues long. CDR3 amino acids: CASSGGAGARVTDTQYF. The CDR3 nucleotides are TGTGCCAGCAGCGGGGGGGCGGGGGCGCGAGTCACAGATACGCAGTATTTT.

The V and J genes are TRBV6-6 and TRBJ2-2; 8 bases match TRBD2. Germline CDR1 MNHNY, CDR2 SVGAGI (reference sequence). With 6 bases clipped from V and 2 bases from J, the junction kept 8 bases outside the gene matches. The CDR3 runs 16 residues. The CDR3 nucleotides read TGTGCCAGCAGATTACTAGCGGAAACTAACACCGGGGAGCTGTTTTTT. Its protein is CASRLLAETNTGELFF.

This chain uses TRBV6-5 with TRBJ1-2, with a weak D call TRBD1 (6 bases). Germline CDR1 reads MNHEY; CDR2 reads SVGAGI. Trimming took 2 bases from V and 8 from J, leaving 15 bases between them. The CDR3 runs 14 residues. The DNA for the CDR3 is TGTGCCAGCAGTTACGGGGGCGGGTTTGGAGGCTACACCTTC. This encodes CASSYGGGFGGYTF.

This chain uses TRBV7-2 with TRBJ1-4; D gene uncertain. With 4 bases removed from V and 0 bases from J, the gap between germline ends came to 9 bases. CDR3 length: 15 residues. In germline, CDR1 is SGHTA, CDR2 FQGNSA. This CDR3 reads CASSSRLATNEKLFF. The CDR3 nucleotides are TGTGCCAGCAGCTCTAGACTTGCAACTAATGAAAAACTGTTTTTT.

The V gene is TRBV7-3, the J gene TRBJ1-2; D call uncertain. In germline, CDR1 is SGHTA, CDR2 FQGTGA. Trimming removed 4 bases from V and 7 bases from J, with 13 bases in between. The CDR3 runs 13 residues. CDR3 DNA sequence: TGTGCCAGCAGCTCTCAAGGCGGTCGTGGCTACACCTTC. This gives the protein CASSSQGGRGYTF.

There are a few counts of this clone. V and J are TRBV9 and TRBJ2-1; D call uncertain. Trimming took off 3 bases at V and 3 bases at J, with 16 bases between the two ends. The CDR3 has 16 residues. The V gene's germline CDR1 is SGDLS and CDR2 YYNGEE. CDR3 in amino acids: CASSDSTSYNYNEQFF. CDR3 sequence (DNA): TGTGCCAGCAGCGACAGCACCTCTTACAACTACAATGAGCAGTTCTTC.

This clone was seen once. The chain combines TRBV5-1 with TRBJ2-2; no reliable D call. This CDR3 contains 14 residues. Germline V lookup: CDR1 SGHRS, CDR2 YFSETQ. The ends were cut back, 1 base at V and 2 bases at J, with 6 bases in the middle. The CDR3 DNA is TGCGCCAGCAGCTTGAGACAAAACACCGGGGAGCTGTTTTTT. Translating gives CASSLRQNTGELFF.

The rearrangement joins TRBV29-1 to TRBJ1-2; possible D gene TRBD1, 6 bases. Deletions cut 6 bases from V and 4 bases from J, with 15 bases between. Germline CDR1 reads SQVTM; CDR2 reads ANQGSEA. The CDR3 loop spans 13 amino acids. CDR3 DNA: TGCAGCGTCGTACAGGGAGCCATCTATGGCTACACCTTC. Its protein product is CSVVQGAIYGYTF. Drawing the rest from reference TRBV29-1 and TRBJ1-2, the complete variable domain is SAVISQKPSRDICQRGTSLTIQCQVDSQVTMMFWYRQQPGQSLTLIATANQGSEATYESGFVIDKFPISRPNLTFSTLTVSNMSPEDSSIYLCSVVQGAIYGYTFGSGTRLTVV.

This clone has just one count. The gene calls are TRBV2 and TRBJ2-1; 7 bases are a match to TRBD2. J lost 3 bases, V lost 6 bases, and 2 bases had no gene match. There are 13 residues in the CDR3. The germline V gene has CDR1 SNHLY and CDR2 FYNNEI. The CDR3 spells CASRSSGYNEQFF. The CDR3, as DNA: TGTGCCAGCAGATCTAGCGGCTACAATGAGCAGTTCTTC.

There are a few counts of this clone. V gene TRBV11-2 combines with J gene TRBJ2-7; D is possibly TRBD1 (5 bases). Per germline, CDR1 SGHAT and CDR2 FQNNGV. The CDR3 is 14 residues long. Trimming cost V 2 bases and J 2 bases, with 10 bases left between them. Written as DNA, the CDR3 is TGTGCCAGCAGCTTATCGCAGGGTACCTACGAGCAGTACTTC. Translated: CASSLSQGTYEQYF.

This sequence joins TRBV28 and TRBJ2-7, with a weak D call TRBD1 (6 bases). Germline values: CDR1 MDHEN, CDR2 SYDVKM. Trimming left V 4 bases short and J 3 bases short, with 22 bases between. This CDR3 spans 17 amino acids. The DNA of the CDR3 is TGTGCCAGCAGTTCACAGGGAATATGGGGAATAAGCTACGAGCAGTACTTC. The encoded protein is CASSSQGIWGISYEQYF.

The rearrangement links TRBV5-1 to TRBJ1-2; 8 positions agree with TRBD1. There are 16 residues in the CDR3. V shed 6 bases and J 4 bases; nucleotides not matched to a gene: 14. The germline CDR1 and CDR2 sequences are SGHRS and YFSETQ. The CDR3: CASKKPGTGLLYGYTF. CDR3 DNA sequence: TGCGCCAGCAAAAAACCTGGGACAGGCCTACTCTATGGCTACACCTTC. Using reference TRBV5-1 and TRBJ1-2 for the parts outside the CDR3, the full variable domain is KAGVTQTPRYLIKTRGQQVTLSCSPISGHRSVSWYQQTPGQGLQFLFEYFSETQRNKGNFPGRFSGRQFSNSRSEMNVSTLELGDSALYLCASKKPGTGLLYGYTFGSGTRLTVV.

The chain couples TRBV7-9 to TRBJ2-1; D remains ambiguous. The germline V gene encodes CDR1 SEHNR and CDR2 FQNEAQ (reference sequence). Trimming left V 2 bases short and J 0 bases short, with 17 bases between. The CDR3 has 18 residues. CDR3 nucleotide sequence: TGTGCCAGCAGCTTATGGCGACTTCTACCCCGCTCCTACAATGAGCAGTTCTTC. Protein sequence: CASSLWRLLPRSYNEQFF.

The genes are TRBV9 and TRBJ2-7; D ambiguous. V lost 0 bases and J 6 bases, leaving 10 bases between the germline ends. Germline CDR1 SGDLS, CDR2 YYNGEE. The CDR3 runs to 13 residues. The CDR3 region is CASSVDLSREQYF. The CDR3 DNA is TGTGCCAGCAGCGTAGATCTTAGCCGCGAGCAGTACTTC.

The rearrangement joins TRBV28 to TRBJ1-2, with D possibly matching TRBD1 (5 bases). The V and J ends lost 4 bases and 7 bases respectively, with 10 bases between them. Germline V gene data show CDR1 as MDHEN and CDR2 as SYDVKM. CDR3 size: 12 residues. CDR3 bases: TGTGCCAGCAGTTCGGCGGGGCCTGGCTACACCTTC. Its protein product is CASSSAGPGYTF.

V usage is TRBV6-1 and J usage is TRBJ2-7; 7 positions agree with TRBD2. CDR3 length: 15 amino acids. The V gene end was trimmed by 4 bases and the J gene end by 3 bases; junction bases not matched to a gene: 9. Germline CDR1 reads MNHNS; CDR2 reads SASEGT. The CDR3 nucleotides read TGTGCCAGCAGTGTACTTGGGGAGGGCTTCTACGAGCAGTACTTC. Amino acid sequence: CASSVLGEGFYEQYF.

The V gene is TRBV7-3, the J gene TRBJ1-1; possibly TRBD1 for D (6 bases). CDR3 size: 13 residues. The V gene lost 4 bases and the J gene lost 4 bases, with 10 bases spanning the gap. Germline V CDR1 and CDR2: SGHTA, FQGTGA. The CDR3 spells CASSSGGATEAFF. The CDR3 DNA reads as TGTGCCAGCAGCTCCGGGGGGGCCACTGAAGCTTTCTTT. Drawing the rest from reference TRBV7-3 and TRBJ1-1, the complete variable domain is GAGVSQTPSNKVTEKGKYVELRCDPISGHTALYWYRQSLGQGPEFLIYFQGTGAADDSGLPNDRFFAVRPEGSVSTLKIQRTERGDSAVYLCASSSGGATEAFFGQGTRLTVV.

Here the CDR3 DNA reads TGCGCCAGCAGCTTGGCGCAGGGGGTTATGGATACGCAGTATTTT. This gives the protein CASSLAQGVMDTQYF. The chain couples TRBV5-1 to TRBJ2-3, with 7 bases lining up with TRBD1. CDR3 length equals 15 residues. Unmatched junction bases numbered 7, after V lost 0 bases and J lost 6 bases. Germline loops: CDR1 SGHRS, CDR2 YFSETQ. Filled out from reference TRBV5-1 and TRBJ2-3, the complete variable domain reads KAGVTQTPRYLIKTRGQQVTLSCSPISGHRSVSWYQQTPGQGLQFLFEYFSETQRNKGNFPGRFSGRQFSNSRSEMNVSTLELGDSALYLCASSLAQGVMDTQYFGPGTRLTVL.

The chain links TRBV7-9 to TRBJ2-7; D might be TRBD1 (6 bases). Germline V lookup: CDR1 SEHNR, CDR2 FQNEAQ (reference sequence). This CDR3 is built from 13 residues. The V gene lost 4 bases and the J gene lost 6 bases, with 13 bases spanning the gap. The DNA of the CDR3 is TGTGCCAGCAGCTCCCAGCGAGGGGGCGAGCAGTACTTC. Translation: CASSSQRGGEQYF.